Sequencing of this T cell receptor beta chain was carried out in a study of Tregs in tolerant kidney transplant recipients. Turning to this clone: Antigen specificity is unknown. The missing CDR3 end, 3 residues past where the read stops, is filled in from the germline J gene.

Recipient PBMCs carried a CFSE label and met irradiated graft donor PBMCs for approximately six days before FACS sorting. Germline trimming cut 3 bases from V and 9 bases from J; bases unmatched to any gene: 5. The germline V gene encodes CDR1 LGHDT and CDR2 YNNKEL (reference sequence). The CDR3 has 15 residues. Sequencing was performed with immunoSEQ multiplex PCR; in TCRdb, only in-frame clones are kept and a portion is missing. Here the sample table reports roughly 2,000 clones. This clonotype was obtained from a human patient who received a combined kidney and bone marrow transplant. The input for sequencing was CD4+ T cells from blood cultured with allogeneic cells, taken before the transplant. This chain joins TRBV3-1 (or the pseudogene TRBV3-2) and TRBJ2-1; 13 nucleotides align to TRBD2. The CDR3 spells CASSQTSGRWGEQFF. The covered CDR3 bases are TGTGCCAGCAGCCAGACTAGCGGGAGGTGGGGTGAG.